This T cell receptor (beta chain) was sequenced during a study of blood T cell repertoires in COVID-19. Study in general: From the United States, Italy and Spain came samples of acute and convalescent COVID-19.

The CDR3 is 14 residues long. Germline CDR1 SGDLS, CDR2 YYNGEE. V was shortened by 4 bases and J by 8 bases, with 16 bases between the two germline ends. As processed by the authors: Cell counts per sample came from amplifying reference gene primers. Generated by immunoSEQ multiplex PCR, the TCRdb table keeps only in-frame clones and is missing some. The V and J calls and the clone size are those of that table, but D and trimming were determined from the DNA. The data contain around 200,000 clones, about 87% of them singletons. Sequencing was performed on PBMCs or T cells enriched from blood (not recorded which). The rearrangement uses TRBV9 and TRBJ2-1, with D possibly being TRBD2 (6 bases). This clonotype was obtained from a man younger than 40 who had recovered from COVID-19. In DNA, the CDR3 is TGTGCCAGCAGCCCGAGGGGAGGCGGCGATGAGCAGTTCTTC. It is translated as CASSPRGGGDEQFF.